This T cell receptor (beta chain) was recorded in a study of blood T cell repertoires in COVID-19. Overall study context: Acute and convalescent COVID-19 samples came from the United States, Italy and Spain. T cells, B-cell-depleted T cells, or PBMCs supplied cDNA or gDNA.

This clone came up a few times. The CDR3 is 14 residues long. Germline V gene sequence: CDR1 MNHEY, CDR2 SVGAGI. V trimming: 4 bases; J trimming: 2 bases; junction bases outside the gene matches: 2. In the source study's methods: The authors estimated nucleated cell counts from reference gene primer amplification. Generated by immunoSEQ multiplex PCR, the TCRdb table keeps only in-frame clones and is missing some. The V and J calls and clone size come from that table; D and trimming were worked out from the DNA. The sample yields about 180,000 clones, about 81% seen once. The chain recombines TRBV6-5 with TRBJ1-3; 7 nucleotides align to TRBD1. This receptor was obtained from a woman older than 75 with COVID-19, enrolled during active disease. The sequencing sample was made of peripheral blood. CDR3 sequence: CASSLGQTGNTIYF. The CDR3 DNA follows: TGTGCCAGCAGTTTGGGACAGACTGGAAACACCATATATTTT.